This T cell receptor (beta chain) is drawn from a study of blood T cell repertoires in COVID-19. The method was immunoSEQ multiplex PCR; TCRdb's version includes in-frame clones alone and lacks a portion of them. The sample carries roughly 38,000 clones, around 80% recorded once. Germline CDR1 is SNHLY and CDR2 is FYNNEI. This CDR3 region has 13 residues. The V end was cut by 4 bases, the J end by 7 bases, with 13 bases between. Sequencing input: peripheral blood. The receptor was isolated from a man in his fifties or sixties with acute or convalescent COVID-19. The chain employs TRBV2 and TRBJ2-5; weak D call: TRBD1 (5 bases). The CDR3 DNA reads as TGTGCCAGCAGTGGCCCGCCTCAGGGGACCCAGTACTTC. Its translation: CASSGPPQGTQYF.